The clone carrying this T cell receptor (beta chain) was seen a few times. One entry per CDR3 protein, called by TCRdb with MiXCR from the PCR reads. The table shows about half a million distinct CDR3 sequences, with around a fifth occurring only once. The CDR3 has 16 residues. CDR1 MNHEY and CDR2 SVGAGI come from the germline V gene. Between the trimmed V and J ends, which lost 6 bases and 7 bases, there was a span of 21 bases. The record originates from a study of molecular identifiers for immune sequencing clone quantification. V and J are TRBV6-5 and TRBJ1-4; D is undetermined. Sequencing was performed on naive CD8+ T cells from blood, with Jurkat cell RNA spiked in. Noted subset: FACS-sorted CD8+CD4-CCR7+CD45RA+ naive T cells. The origin of this receptor is a human donor in good health. Some libraries in this study had Jurkat cell RNA spiked in. CDR3: CASSQEVPPKGEKLFF. CDR3 nucleotides: TGTGCCAGCAGCCAAGAGGTCCCCCCAAAGGGTGAAAAACTGTTTTTT.